The entry that follows covers one T cell receptor (beta chain) sequence. The sample belongs to a study of T cell responses to AZD1222 COVID-19 vaccine. V lost 0 bases and J lost 6, with 5 bases in between. CDR1 and CDR2 (germline): ENHRY, SYGVKD. There are 13 residues in the CDR3. Only in-frame clones appear in the TCRdb table, and some are missing; sequencing was by immunoSEQ multiplex PCR. The sample holds about 120,000 clones; around 89% are singletons and the top ten take 6% to 8%. This sequence originates from an adult who received the AZD1222 COVID-19 vaccine. This specimen consisted of peripheral blood, obtained 28 days after the second AZD1222 dose. The chain combines TRBV10-3 with TRBJ2-2; D not certain. Here the CDR3 reads CAISESIPGELFF. The CDR3 nucleotides read TGTGCCATCAGTGAGTCGATACCCGGGGAGCTGTTTTTT.